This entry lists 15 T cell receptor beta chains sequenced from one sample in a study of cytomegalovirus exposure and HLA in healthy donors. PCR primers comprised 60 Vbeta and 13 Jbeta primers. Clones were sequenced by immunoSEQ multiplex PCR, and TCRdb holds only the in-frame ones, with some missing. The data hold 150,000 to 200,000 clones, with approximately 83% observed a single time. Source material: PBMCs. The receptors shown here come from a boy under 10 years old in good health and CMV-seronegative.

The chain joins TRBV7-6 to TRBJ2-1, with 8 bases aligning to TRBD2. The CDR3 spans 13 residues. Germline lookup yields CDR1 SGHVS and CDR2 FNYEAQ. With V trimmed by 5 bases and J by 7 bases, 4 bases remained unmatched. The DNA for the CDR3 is TGTGCCAGCAGCCCGGGGGGGCTTAATGAGCAGTTCTTC. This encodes CASSPGGLNEQFF.

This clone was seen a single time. In DNA form, the CDR3 reads TGCGCCAGCAGCTCCTACAGGATATACTATGGCTACACCTTC. This sequence encodes CASSSYRIYYGYTF. The V gene is TRBV5-1, the J gene TRBJ1-2; a possible D gene is TRBD1 (5 bases). Germline CDR1 reads SGHRS; CDR2 reads YFSETQ. The CDR3 covers 14 residues. V lost 3 bases, J lost 3 bases, and 12 bases lay in between.

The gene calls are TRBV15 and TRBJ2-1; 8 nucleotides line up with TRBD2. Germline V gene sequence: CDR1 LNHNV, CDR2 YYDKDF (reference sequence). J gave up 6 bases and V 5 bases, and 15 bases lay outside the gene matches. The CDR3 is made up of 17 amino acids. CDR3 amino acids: CATSQTGGLEPPNEQFF. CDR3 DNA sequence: TGTGCCACCAGCCAGACGGGGGGACTAGAGCCTCCCAATGAGCAGTTCTTC.

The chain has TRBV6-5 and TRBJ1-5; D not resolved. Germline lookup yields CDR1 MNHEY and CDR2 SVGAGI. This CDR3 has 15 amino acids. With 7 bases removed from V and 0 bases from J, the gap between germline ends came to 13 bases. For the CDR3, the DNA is TGTGCCAGCATCAAAGGCGGCCTTAGCAATCAGCCCCAGCATTTT. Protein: CASIKGGLSNQPQHF.

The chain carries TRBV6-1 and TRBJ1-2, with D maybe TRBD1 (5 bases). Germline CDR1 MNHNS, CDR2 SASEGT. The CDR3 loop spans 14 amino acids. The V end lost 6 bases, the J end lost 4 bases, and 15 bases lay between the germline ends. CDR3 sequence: CASSAYGDFYGYTF. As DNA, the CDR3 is TGTGCCAGCAGCGCCTATGGGGACTTCTATGGCTACACCTTC.

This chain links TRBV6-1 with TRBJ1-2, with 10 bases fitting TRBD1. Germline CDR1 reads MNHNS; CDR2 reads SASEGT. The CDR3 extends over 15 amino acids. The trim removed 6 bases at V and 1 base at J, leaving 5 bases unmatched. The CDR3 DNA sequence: TGTGCCAGCAGAGAGGGGGACAGGGGTAACTATGGCTACACCTTC. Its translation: CASREGDRGNYGYTF.

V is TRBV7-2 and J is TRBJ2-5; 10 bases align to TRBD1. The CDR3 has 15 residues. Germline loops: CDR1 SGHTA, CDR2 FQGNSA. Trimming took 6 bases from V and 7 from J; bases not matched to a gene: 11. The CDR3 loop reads CASSRRQGASGTQYF. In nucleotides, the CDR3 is TGTGCCAGCAGTCGACGACAGGGGGCATCGGGGACCCAGTACTTC. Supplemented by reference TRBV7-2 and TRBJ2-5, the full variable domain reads GAGVSQSPSNKVTEKGKDVELRCDPISGHTALYWYRQSLGQGLEFLIYFQGNSAPDKSGLPSDRFSAERTGGSVSTLTIQRTQQEDSAVYLCASSRRQGASGTQYFGPGTRLLVL.

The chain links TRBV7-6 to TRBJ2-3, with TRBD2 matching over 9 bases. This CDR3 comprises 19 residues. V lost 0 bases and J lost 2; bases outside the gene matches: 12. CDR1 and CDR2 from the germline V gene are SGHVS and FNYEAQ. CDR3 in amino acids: CASSLASWRGGAHTDTQYF. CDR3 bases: TGTGCCAGCAGCTTAGCGTCCTGGCGCGGGGGGGCCCACACAGATACGCAGTATTTT. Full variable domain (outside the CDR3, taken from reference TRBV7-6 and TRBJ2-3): GAGVSQSPRYKVTKRGQDVALRCDPISGHVSLYWYRQALGQGPEFLTYFNYEAQQDKSGLPNDRFSAERPEGSISTLTIQRTEQRDSAMYRCASSLASWRGGAHTDTQYFGPGTRLTVL.

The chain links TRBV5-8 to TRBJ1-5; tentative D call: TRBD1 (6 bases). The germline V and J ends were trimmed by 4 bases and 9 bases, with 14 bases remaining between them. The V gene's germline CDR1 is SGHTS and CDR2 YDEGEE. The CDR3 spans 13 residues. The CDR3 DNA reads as TGTGCCAGCAGCGGACGGGCCAGGGGGCCCCAGCATTTT. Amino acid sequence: CASSGRARGPQHF.

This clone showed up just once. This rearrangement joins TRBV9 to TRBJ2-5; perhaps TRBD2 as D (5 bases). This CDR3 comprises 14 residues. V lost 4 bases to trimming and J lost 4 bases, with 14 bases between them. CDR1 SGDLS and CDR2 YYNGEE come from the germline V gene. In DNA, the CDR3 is TGTGCCAGCAGCTCTCATCGGGGTGGAGAGACCCAGTACTTC. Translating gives CASSSHRGGETQYF. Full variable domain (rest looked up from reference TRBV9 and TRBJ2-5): DSGVTQTPKHLITATGQRVTLRCSPRSGDLSVYWYQQSLDQGLQFLIQYYNGEERAKGNILERFSAQQFPDLHSELNLSSLELGDSALYFCASSSHRGGETQYFGPGTRLLVL.

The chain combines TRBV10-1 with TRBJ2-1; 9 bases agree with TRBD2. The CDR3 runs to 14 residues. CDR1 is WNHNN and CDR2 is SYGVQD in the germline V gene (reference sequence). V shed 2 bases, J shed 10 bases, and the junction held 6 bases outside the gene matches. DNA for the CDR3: TGCGCCAGCAGTGAGGTGGCGGGGGGGCGAGAGCAGTTCTTC. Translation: CASSEVAGGREQFF.

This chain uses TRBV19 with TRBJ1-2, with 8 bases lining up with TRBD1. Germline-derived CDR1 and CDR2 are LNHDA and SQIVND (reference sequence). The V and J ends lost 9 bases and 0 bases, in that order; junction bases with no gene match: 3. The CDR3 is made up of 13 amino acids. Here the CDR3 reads CASRTGPNYGYTF. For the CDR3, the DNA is TGTGCCAGCAGGACAGGGCCTAACTATGGCTACACCTTC.

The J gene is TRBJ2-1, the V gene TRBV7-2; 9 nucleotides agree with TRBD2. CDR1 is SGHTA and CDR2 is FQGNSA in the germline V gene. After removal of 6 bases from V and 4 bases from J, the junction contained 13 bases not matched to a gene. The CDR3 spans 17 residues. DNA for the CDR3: TGTGCCAGCAGTCCTAGGTCTGCTAGCGGGATATACAATGAGCAGTTCTTC. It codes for CASSPRSASGIYNEQFF.

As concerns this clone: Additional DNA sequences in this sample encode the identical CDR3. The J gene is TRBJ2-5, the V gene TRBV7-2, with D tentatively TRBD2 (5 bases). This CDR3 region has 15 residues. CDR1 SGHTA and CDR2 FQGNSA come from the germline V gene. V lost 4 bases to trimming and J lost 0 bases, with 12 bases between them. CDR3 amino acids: CASSSRTGYQETQYF. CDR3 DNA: TGTGCCAGCAGCTCTAGGACGGGGTACCAAGAGACCCAGTACTTC.

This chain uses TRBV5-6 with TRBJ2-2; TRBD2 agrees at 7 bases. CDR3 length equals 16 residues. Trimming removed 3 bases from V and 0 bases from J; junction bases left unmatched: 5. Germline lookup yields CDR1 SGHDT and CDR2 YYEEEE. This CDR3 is CASSSAGTTNTGELFF. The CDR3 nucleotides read TGTGCCAGCAGCTCTGCGGGGACTACGAACACCGGGGAGCTGTTTTTT.